Listed here are 25 T cell receptor beta chains from one sample, sequenced in a study of blood T cell repertoires in COVID-19. The method was immunoSEQ multiplex PCR; TCRdb's version includes in-frame clones alone and lacks a portion of them. The table records about 320,000 clones, 75% to 90% of them present only once. Source material: PBMCs or T cells enriched from blood (not recorded which). The receptors come from a woman younger than 45 who had been exposed to COVID-19.

This rearrangement joins TRBV6-2 or TRBV6-3 to TRBJ2-7; TRBD1 agrees at 7 bases. The germline V gene encodes CDR1 MNHEY and CDR2 SVGEGT. The CDR3 loop spans 14 amino acids. The V gene end was trimmed by 1 base and the J gene end by 5 bases; junction bases not matched to a gene: 5. This CDR3 reads CASSYLLGQNEQYF. The CDR3 nucleotides read TGTGCCAGCAGTTACTTATTGGGACAGAACGAGCAGTACTTC.

V and J are TRBV7-9 and TRBJ1-4; D is uncertain. The CDR3 length is 14 residues. Trimming shortened V by 2 bases and J by 5 bases, and 9 bases separated the two germline ends. Germline CDR1 is SEHNR and CDR2 is FQNEAQ (reference sequence). CDR3 bases: TGTGCCAGCAGCTTAAGCGGTGCGAATGAAAAACTGTTTTTT. Protein: CASSLSGANEKLFF.

This clone has only one observation. The V call is TRBV27, the J call TRBJ2-7; 10 bases agree with TRBD1. V lost 1 base and J lost 4; bases outside the gene matches: 10. Germline V CDR1 and CDR2: MNHEY, SMNVEV (reference sequence). CDR3 length equals 17 residues. The CDR3 DNA is TGTGCCAGCAGTTTATTCCCTGGGACAGGGGCTTATTACGAGCAGTACTTC. This encodes CASSLFPGTGAYYEQYF.

The J gene is TRBJ1-4, the V gene TRBV28; 7 bases line up with TRBD1. CDR3 length: 13 amino acids. The ends lost 8 bases at V and 6 bases at J; junction bases unmatched: 6. Germline lookup yields CDR1 MDHEN and CDR2 SYDVKM. The chain's CDR3 is CASVLQGDEKLFF. In nucleotides, the CDR3 is TGTGCCAGCGTTTTGCAGGGGGATGAAAAACTGTTTTTT. Full variable domain (rest looked up from reference TRBV28 and TRBJ1-4): DVKVTQSSRYLVKRTGEKVFLECVQDMDHENMFWYRQDPGLGLRLIYFSYDVKMKEKGDIPEGYSVSREKKERFSLILESASTNQTSMYLCASVLQGDEKLFFGSGTQLSVL.

This chain's CDR3 is CASSLRTGVYEQYF. CDR3 DNA: TGTGCCAGCAGCCTTCGGACAGGGGTCTACGAGCAGTACTTC. This chain joins TRBV16 and TRBJ2-7; 9 nucleotides line up with TRBD1. This CDR3 region has 14 residues. V shed 4 bases, J shed 3 bases, and the junction held 4 bases outside the gene matches. Per germline, CDR1 KGHSY and CDR2 FQNENV.

The rearrangement uses TRBV28 and TRBJ1-2; 9 positions agree with TRBD1. Germline V gene data show CDR1 as MDHEN and CDR2 as SYDVKM. V lost 3 bases, J lost 8 bases, and 1 base stayed unmatched. This CDR3 contains 12 residues. The CDR3 sequence is CASSLGQGGYTF. In DNA form, the CDR3 reads TGTGCCAGCAGTTTGGGACAGGGAGGCTACACCTTC.

This chain joins TRBV10-3 and TRBJ2-1; 11 bases align to TRBD2. There are 15 residues in the CDR3. With V trimmed by 2 bases and J by 6 bases, 3 bases remained unmatched. The germline V gene has CDR1 ENHRY and CDR2 SYGVKD. CDR3 sequence reads: CAISEGGTSGNEQFF. CDR3 nucleotide sequence: TGTGCCATCAGTGAGGGCGGGACTAGCGGCAATGAGCAGTTCTTC.

The chain recombines TRBV5-1 with TRBJ2-7; 9 bases are shared with TRBD1. J was trimmed by 6 bases and V by 3 bases; bases with no gene match: 7. The CDR3 length is 14 residues. Germline values: CDR1 SGHRS, CDR2 YFSETQ. The CDR3 nucleotides read TGCGCCAGCAGCTCGGAACAGGGGGCATTCGAGCAGTACTTC. Translating gives CASSSEQGAFEQYF.

The chain has TRBV24-1 and TRBJ1-1; D remains ambiguous. The CDR3 runs to 12 residues. Germline V lookup: CDR1 KGHDR, CDR2 SFDVKD. Trimming removed 5 bases from V and 1 base from J, with 4 bases in between. This CDR3 reads CATSAGNTEAFF. The CDR3 DNA reads as TGTGCCACCAGTGCAGGGAACACTGAAGCTTTCTTT.

This sequence joins TRBV9 and TRBJ2-7, with TRBD2 identical over 8 bases. After removal of 3 bases from V and 5 bases from J, the junction contained 13 bases not matched to a gene. CDR1 and CDR2 (germline): SGDLS, YYNGEE. CDR3 length: 16 residues. CDR3 in DNA: TGTGCCAGCAGCGCTGGACTAGCCGATGGGCTCGACGAGCAGTACTTC. The encoded protein is CASSAGLADGLDEQYF.

The chain links TRBV3-1 (or the pseudogene TRBV3-2) to TRBJ2-6; possibly TRBD2 for D (5 bases). CDR1 LGHDT and CDR2 YNNKEL come from the germline V gene (reference sequence). The CDR3 covers 18 residues. The V and J ends lost 0 bases and 0 bases respectively, with 12 bases between them. CDR3 protein: CASSQDPGWVSGANVLTF. CDR3 nucleotides: TGTGCCAGCAGCCAAGACCCGGGGTGGGTCTCTGGGGCCAACGTCCTGACTTTC.

This clone was seen more than once but under ten times. The gene calls are TRBV18 and TRBJ2-7, with D possibly TRBD2 on 6 matching bases. Trimming shortened V by 1 base and J by 2 bases, and 6 bases separated the two germline ends. In germline, CDR1 is KGHSH, CDR2 LQKENI. The CDR3 has 13 residues. CDR3 nucleotide sequence: TGTGCCAGCTCACCACGGGGGGCCTACGAGCAGTACTTC. It codes for CASSPRGAYEQYF.

The chain uses TRBV7-2 and TRBJ1-1; weak D call: TRBD1 (5 bases). The CDR3 runs to 14 residues. Germline-derived CDR1 and CDR2 are SGHTA and FQGNSA. Between the trimmed V and J ends, which lost 3 bases and 3 bases, there was a span of 11 bases. CDR3 loop: CASSFSARDTEAFF. DNA for the CDR3: TGTGCCAGCAGCTTTTCGGCCAGGGACACTGAAGCTTTCTTT.

This clone was observed a single time. The genes are TRBV28 and TRBJ2-7, with 7 bases aligning to TRBD1. The CDR3 is 15 amino acids. J lost 7 bases, V lost 5 bases, and 14 bases had no gene match. Germline V gives CDR1 MDHEN, CDR2 SYDVKM. CDR3 nucleotide sequence: TGTGCCAGCAGTCCGCACCGACAGGGCGTGAGTGAGCAGTACTTC. Its translation: CASSPHRQGVSEQYF. Full variable domain (outside the CDR3, taken from reference TRBV28 and TRBJ2-7): DVKVTQSSRYLVKRTGEKVFLECVQDMDHENMFWYRQDPGLGLRLIYFSYDVKMKEKGDIPEGYSVSREKKERFSLILESASTNQTSMYLCASSPHRQGVSEQYFGPGTRLTVT.

J is TRBJ1-1 and V is TRBV19; tentative D call: TRBD1 (6 bases). Germline V gene sequence: CDR1 LNHDA, CDR2 SQIVND (reference sequence). Trimming took off 5 bases at V and 7 bases at J, with 17 bases between the two ends. This CDR3 is built from 14 residues. The chain's CDR3 is CASSSGGARVEAFF. CDR3 bases: TGTGCCAGTAGTTCCGGGGGGGCTCGGGTTGAAGCTTTCTTT. The full variable domain, its missing parts supplied by reference TRBV19 and TRBJ1-1, is DGGITQSPKYLFRKEGQNVTLSCEQNLNHDAMYWYRQDPGQGLRLIYYSQIVNDFQKGDIAEGYSVSREKKESFPLTVTSAQKNPTAFYLCASSSGGARVEAFFGQGTRLTVV.

The chain uses TRBV15 and TRBJ1-2, with D tentatively TRBD1 (5 bases). Germline V CDR1 and CDR2: LNHNV, YYDKDF (reference sequence). The CDR3 contains 15 residues. V was clipped by 3 bases and J by 5 bases, with 16 bases between them. The CDR3: CATSSDLGSGYGYTF. The CDR3 DNA is TGTGCCACCAGCAGTGACCTTGGGTCAGGGTATGGCTACACCTTC. Based on the CDR3 plus reference TRBV15 and TRBJ1-2, the full variable domain is DAMVIQNPRYQVTQFGKPVTLSCSQTLNHNVMYWYQQKSSQAPKLLFHYYDKDFNNEADTPDNFQSRRPNTSFCFLDIRSPGLGDTAMYLCATSSDLGSGYGYTFGSGTRLTVV.

The chain combines TRBV6-1 with TRBJ2-7; 8 bases align to TRBD1. CDR3 size: 14 residues. The germline CDR1 and CDR2 sequences are MNHNS and SASEGT. V was clipped by 3 bases and J by 4 bases; unmatched bases: 5. The CDR3 reads CASSEGQANYEQYF. The DNA for the CDR3 is TGTGCCAGCAGTGAGGGACAGGCTAATTACGAGCAGTACTTC.

The rearrangement joins TRBV5-1 to TRBJ2-2; TRBD2 agrees at 7 bases. In germline, CDR1 is SGHRS, CDR2 YFSETQ. The CDR3 covers 15 residues. V lost 4 bases, J lost 3 bases, and 6 bases stayed unmatched. The CDR3 nucleotides read TGCGCCAGCAGCAAAGTAGCGGGTGACACCGGGGAGCTGTTTTTT. As protein: CASSKVAGDTGELFF.

This chain uses TRBV30 with TRBJ1-1, with D maybe TRBD1 (5 bases). Germline CDR1 reads GTSNPN; CDR2 reads SVGIG (reference sequence). Trimming stripped 4 bases from V and 0 bases from J, with 9 bases between. CDR3 length equals 13 residues. The CDR3 region is CAWTAGLNTEAFF. The DNA of the CDR3 is TGTGCCTGGACGGCGGGGCTGAACACTGAAGCTTTCTTT.

The sample holds a few counts of this clone. The chain has TRBV9 and TRBJ2-7; 7 positions agree with TRBD1. V shed 0 bases, J shed 3 bases, and the junction held 6 bases outside the gene matches. This CDR3 comprises 15 residues. Looked up from germline, CDR1 is SGDLS and CDR2 is YYNGEE. The CDR3 DNA reads as TGTGCCAGCAGCGTAGGTAACAGGGGCAGCTACGAGCAGTACTTC. Protein sequence: CASSVGNRGSYEQYF.

The V and J genes are TRBV19 and TRBJ1-6; D is undetermined. V gave up 1 base and J gave up 5 bases, with 6 bases separating them. The CDR3 is 14 residues long. CDR1 and CDR2 (germline): LNHDA, SQIVND (reference sequence). This chain's CDR3 is CASSIGYNNSPLHF. The CDR3 nucleotides read TGTGCCAGTAGTATAGGATACAATAATTCACCCCTCCACTTT.

This chain connects TRBV7-6 to TRBJ1-2; 11 nucleotides align to TRBD1. The germline CDR1 and CDR2 sequences are SGHVS and FNYEAQ. With 0 bases clipped from V and 7 bases from J, the junction kept 4 bases outside the gene matches. The CDR3 is made up of 15 amino acids. The CDR3 spells CASSLAEGTGGGYTF. CDR3 coding DNA: TGTGCCAGCAGCTTAGCCGAGGGGACAGGGGGTGGCTACACCTTC. The complete variable domain, with remaining parts taken from reference TRBV7-6 and TRBJ1-2, reads GAGVSQSPRYKVTKRGQDVALRCDPISGHVSLYWYRQALGQGPEFLTYFNYEAQQDKSGLPNDRFSAERPEGSISTLTIQRTEQRDSAMYRCASSLAEGTGGGYTFGSGTRLTVV.

The CDR3: CASSPSASGGDTQYF. As DNA, the CDR3 is TGTGCCAGCAGCCCCTCCGCTAGCGGGGGAGATACGCAGTATTTT. The chain combines TRBV7-9 with TRBJ2-3; TRBD2 aligns across 10 bases. Trimming removed 5 bases from V and 5 bases from J; junction bases left unmatched: 7. Per the germline V gene, CDR1 is SEHNR and CDR2 is FQNEAQ (reference sequence). The CDR3 totals 15 residues.

The genes are TRBV5-1 and TRBJ1-2, with 8 bases lining up with TRBD1. The CDR3 totals 13 residues. J lost 7 bases, V lost 4 bases, and 6 bases had no gene match. The germline gives CDR1 SGHRS, CDR2 YFSETQ. CDR3 loop: CASSQDREAGYTF. The CDR3, as DNA: TGCGCCAGCAGCCAGGACAGGGAAGCTGGCTACACCTTC.

V is TRBV19 and J is TRBJ1-2, with D tentatively TRBD1 (5 bases). Germline loops: CDR1 LNHDA, CDR2 SQIVND (reference sequence). The CDR3 contains 14 residues. Trimming stripped 5 bases from V and 4 bases from J, with 14 bases between. The CDR3: CASSWRGGGYGYTF. The CDR3, as DNA: TGTGCCAGTAGTTGGAGGGGAGGTGGCTATGGCTACACCTTC.